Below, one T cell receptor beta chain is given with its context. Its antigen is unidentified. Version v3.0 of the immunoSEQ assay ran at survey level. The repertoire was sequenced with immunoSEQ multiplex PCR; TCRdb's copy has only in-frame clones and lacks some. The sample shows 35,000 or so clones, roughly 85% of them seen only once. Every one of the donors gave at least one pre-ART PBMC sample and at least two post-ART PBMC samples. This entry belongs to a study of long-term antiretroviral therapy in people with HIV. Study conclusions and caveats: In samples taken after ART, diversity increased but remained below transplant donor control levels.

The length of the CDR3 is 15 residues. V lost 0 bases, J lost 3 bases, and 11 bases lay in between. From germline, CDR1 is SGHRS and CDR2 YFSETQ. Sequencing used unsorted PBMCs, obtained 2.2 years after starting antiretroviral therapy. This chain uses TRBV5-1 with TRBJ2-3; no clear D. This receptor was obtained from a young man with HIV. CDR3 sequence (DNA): TGCGCCAGCAGCTTGGTTGTACGCACGACAGATACGCAGTATTTT. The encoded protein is CASSLVVRTTDTQYF.